This record concerns one TCR beta chain sequence. The antigen remains unidentified. The investigators amplified TCR beta CDR3 regions from RNA transcripts. The study used the HTBI primer set for a first-round RT-PCR of the TCR CDR3. TCRdb processed the multiplex PCR reads anew with MiXCR; each CDR3 protein has one entry. This repertoire shows more than 550,000 distinct CDR3 sequences, 45% found once; its top ten account for less than 9%. This entry comes from a study of T cells in Graves' hyperthyroidism and ophthalmopathy. The study based diagnoses on clinical symptoms, serum thyroxine and TRAb, thyroid ultrasound and orbital computed tomography. From germline, CDR1 is SGHRS and CDR2 YFSETQ. Trimming at V came to 0 bases and at J to 7 bases, leaving 4 bases not matched to a gene. The CDR3 runs 15 residues. The study, taken as a whole, reports: Clonotypes that were expanded in thyroid above 0.001 mostly appeared in blood too.

The TCR sequence derives from an adult man with Graves' disease, either hyperthyroidism or ophthalmopathy (not recorded which). The J gene is TRBJ1-4, the V gene TRBV5-1, with 9 bases aligning to TRBD1. The specimen was peripheral blood or thyroid tissue (not recorded which). CDR3 in amino acids: CASSLVMDRGEKLFF. In nucleotides, the CDR3 is TGCGCCAGCAGCTTGGTAATGGACAGGGGTGAAAAACTGTTTTTT.